The 7 T cell receptor beta chains below come from one sample, sequenced in a study of T-cell reconstitution after alpha-beta-depleted transplantation in children. Preparing the TCRbeta library involved the use of unique molecular identifiers. TCRdb recomputed calls from the PCR reads with MiXCR, one row per CDR3 protein. Of about 640,000 distinct CDR3 sequences in the sample, approximately 13% are singletons; the top ten hold about 2%. This specimen consisted of PBMCs, mostly from graft donor cells, obtained 360 days after TCRalphabeta/CD19-depleted stem cell transplant. Every receptor here comes from a male patient younger than 18 who had a stem cell transplant for acute myeloid leukemia, so the T cells may come from the graft donor.

The chain recombines TRBV5-1 with TRBJ2-2; D uncertain. The CDR3 spans 13 residues. Germline V gives CDR1 SGHRS, CDR2 YFSETQ. V was clipped by 4 bases and J by 5 bases, with 9 bases between them. The CDR3: CASSETSTGELFF. CDR3 nucleotides: TGCGCCAGCAGCGAAACCAGTACCGGGGAGCTGTTTTTT.

The CDR3 loop reads CASSQVEGPPAGAKNIQYF. In DNA, the CDR3 is TGTGCCAGCAGCCAAGTAGAGGGCCCCCCGGCGGGAGCCAAAAACATTCAGTACTTC. The chain employs TRBV4-2 and TRBJ2-4, with D possibly matching TRBD2 (5 bases). V lost 1 base and J 0 bases, leaving 19 bases between the germline ends. Germline CDR1 and CDR2: LGHNA and YNFKEQ. The CDR3 is made up of 19 amino acids.

This clonotype was counted a few times. This chain joins TRBV19 and TRBJ2-5; D perhaps matches TRBD2 (5 bases). Trimming cost V 4 bases and J 4 bases, with 16 bases left between them. Germline loops: CDR1 LNHDA, CDR2 SQIVND (reference sequence). The CDR3 runs to 15 residues. The CDR3 region has the DNA TGTGCCAGTAGTACCGCTTTGAGGGCTGGAGAGACCCAGTACTTC. The encoded protein is CASSTALRAGETQYF.

The chain links TRBV11-2 to TRBJ2-7; D may be TRBD1 or TRBD2 (5 bases each). This CDR3 spans 15 amino acids. Germline V lookup: CDR1 SGHAT, CDR2 FQNNGV. V was trimmed by 1 base and J by 4 bases, leaving 14 bases between them. CDR3 nucleotide sequence: TGTGCCAGCAGCTTAGGGCCCGGGAACAGGTACGAGCAGTACTTC. This sequence encodes CASSLGPGNRYEQYF.

This clonotype was observed many times. The V gene is TRBV12-3 or TRBV12-4, the J gene TRBJ2-6; maybe TRBD1 (5 bases). Between the trimmed V and J ends, which lost 5 bases and 3 bases, there was a span of 11 bases. The CDR3 covers 15 residues. In nucleotides, the CDR3 is TGTGCCAGCAGTCAGGACATCTATGGGGCCAACGTCCTGACTTTC. Translated: CASSQDIYGANVLTF.

This clonotype showed up just a few times. This chain joins TRBV4-1 and TRBJ2-1; D possibly corresponds to TRBD2 (5 bases). CDR1 and CDR2 from the germline V gene are MGHRA and YSYEKL. Trimming shortened V by 4 bases and J by 13 bases, and 14 bases separated the two germline ends. This CDR3 comprises 12 residues. CDR3 amino acids: CASSPDSEIQFF. In DNA form, the CDR3 reads TGCGCCAGCAGCCCGGACTCCGAGATCCAGTTCTTC.

The chain uses TRBV28 and TRBJ1-1; no firm D call. V lost 2 bases to trimming and J lost 1 base, with 11 bases between them. CDR1 and CDR2 from the germline V gene are MDHEN and SYDVKM. The CDR3 contains 15 residues. In DNA, the CDR3 is TGTGCCAGCAGTTTAGCAATAGGCGCGAACACTGAAGCTTTCTTT. Its protein product is CASSLAIGANTEAFF.